This T cell receptor beta chain was recorded in a study of blood T cells in healthy people across ages. Primed by a sample-barcoded 5' primer and a J-beta primer mix, a second PCR proceeded for roughly 6 to 12 cycles. TCRdb re-derived calls from the 5' RACE reads in MiXCR, one entry per CDR3 protein. The table records 1,300,000 or so distinct CDR3 sequences, approximately 60% of them present only once. Trimming removed 6 bases at V and 4 bases at J, with 6 bases between. Germline values: CDR1 MNHNS, CDR2 SASEGT. There are 11 residues in the CDR3. Total RNA was extracted at no less than 5.5 micrograms per sample.

This TCR was recovered from a man aged 18 to 35 in good health. The V and J genes are TRBV6-1 and TRBJ2-5; D may match TRBD1 or TRBD2 (5 bases each). The sequenced material came from blood. The CDR3, as DNA: TGTGCCAGCAGGGGGGTAGAGACCCAGTACTTC. Its protein product is CASRGVETQYF.